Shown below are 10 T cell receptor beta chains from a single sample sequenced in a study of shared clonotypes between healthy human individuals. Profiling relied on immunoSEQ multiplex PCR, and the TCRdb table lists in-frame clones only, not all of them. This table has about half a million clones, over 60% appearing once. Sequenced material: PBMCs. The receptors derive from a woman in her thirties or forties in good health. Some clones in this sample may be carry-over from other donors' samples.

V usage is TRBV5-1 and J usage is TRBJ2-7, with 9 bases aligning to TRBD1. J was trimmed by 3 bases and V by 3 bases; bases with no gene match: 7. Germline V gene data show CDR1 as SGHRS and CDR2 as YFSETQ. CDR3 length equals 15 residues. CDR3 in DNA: TGCGCCAGCAGCTGGGGACAGGGCGGTGTCTACGAGCAGTACTTC. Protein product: CASSWGQGGVYEQYF. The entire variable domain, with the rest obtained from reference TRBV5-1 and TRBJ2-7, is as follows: KAGVTQTPRYLIKTRGQQVTLSCSPISGHRSVSWYQQTPGQGLQFLFEYFSETQRNKGNFPGRFSGRQFSNSRSEMNVSTLELGDSALYLCASSWGQGGVYEQYFGPGTRLTVT.

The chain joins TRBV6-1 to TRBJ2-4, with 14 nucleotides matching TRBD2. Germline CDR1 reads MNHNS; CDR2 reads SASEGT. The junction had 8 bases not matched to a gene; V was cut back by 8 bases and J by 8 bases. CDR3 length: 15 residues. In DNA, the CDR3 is TGTGCCAGCTCCCCCCTGGGACTAGCGGGAGACATTCAGTACTTC. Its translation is CASSPLGLAGDIQYF.

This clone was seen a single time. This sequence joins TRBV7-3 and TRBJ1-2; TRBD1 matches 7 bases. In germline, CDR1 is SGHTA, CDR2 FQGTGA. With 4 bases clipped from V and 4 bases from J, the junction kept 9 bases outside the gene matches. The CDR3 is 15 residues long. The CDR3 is CASSSPGTESYGYTF. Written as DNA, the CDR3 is TGTGCCAGCAGCTCCCCGGGGACAGAGTCCTATGGCTACACCTTC.

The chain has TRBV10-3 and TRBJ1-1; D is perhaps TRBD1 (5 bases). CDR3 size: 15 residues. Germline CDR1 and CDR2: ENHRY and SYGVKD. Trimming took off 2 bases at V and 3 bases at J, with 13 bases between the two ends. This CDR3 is CAISEAPGVDTEAFF. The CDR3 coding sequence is TGTGCCATCAGTGAGGCTCCGGGGGTGGACACTGAAGCTTTCTTT.

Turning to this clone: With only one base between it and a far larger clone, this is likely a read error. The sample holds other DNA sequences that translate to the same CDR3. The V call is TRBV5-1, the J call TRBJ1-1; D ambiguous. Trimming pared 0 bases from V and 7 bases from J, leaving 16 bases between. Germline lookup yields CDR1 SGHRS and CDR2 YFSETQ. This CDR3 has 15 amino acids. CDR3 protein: CASSLAIDGRIEAFF. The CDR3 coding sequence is TGCGCCAGCAGCTTGGCTATCGATGGTCGGATTGAAGCTTTCTTT.

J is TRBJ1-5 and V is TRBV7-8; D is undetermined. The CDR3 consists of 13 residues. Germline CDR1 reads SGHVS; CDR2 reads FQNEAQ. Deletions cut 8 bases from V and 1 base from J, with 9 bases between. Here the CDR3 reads CASSKWSNQPQHF. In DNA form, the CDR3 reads TGTGCCAGCTCCAAATGGAGCAATCAGCCCCAGCATTTT. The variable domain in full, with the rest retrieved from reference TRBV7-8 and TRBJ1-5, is GAGVSQSPRYKVAKRGQDVALRCDPISGHVSLFWYQQALGQGPEFLTYFQNEAQLDKSGLPSDRFFAERPEGSVSTLKIQRTQQEDSAVYLCASSKWSNQPQHFGDGTRLSIL.

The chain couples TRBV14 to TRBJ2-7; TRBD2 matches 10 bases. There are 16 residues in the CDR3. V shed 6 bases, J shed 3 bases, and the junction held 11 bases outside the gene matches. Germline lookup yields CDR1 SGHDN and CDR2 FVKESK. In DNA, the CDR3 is TGTGCCAGCAGTCAGCTTCTAGCGGGAGCGGACTACGAGCAGTACTTC. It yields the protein CASSQLLAGADYEQYF.

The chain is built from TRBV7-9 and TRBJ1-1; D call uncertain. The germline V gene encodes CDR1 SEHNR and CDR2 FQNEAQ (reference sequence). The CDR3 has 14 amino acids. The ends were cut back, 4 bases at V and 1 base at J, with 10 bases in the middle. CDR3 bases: TGTGCCAGCAGCTCCCTAGTTGGGAACACTGAAGCTTTCTTT. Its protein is CASSSLVGNTEAFF.

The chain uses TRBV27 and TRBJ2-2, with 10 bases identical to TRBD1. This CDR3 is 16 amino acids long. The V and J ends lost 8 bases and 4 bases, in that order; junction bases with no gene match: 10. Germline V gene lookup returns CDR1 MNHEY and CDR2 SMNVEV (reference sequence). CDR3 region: CASSGTGVGLTGELFF. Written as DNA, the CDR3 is TGTGCCAGCTCCGGGACAGGGGTCGGTCTCACCGGGGAGCTGTTTTTT.

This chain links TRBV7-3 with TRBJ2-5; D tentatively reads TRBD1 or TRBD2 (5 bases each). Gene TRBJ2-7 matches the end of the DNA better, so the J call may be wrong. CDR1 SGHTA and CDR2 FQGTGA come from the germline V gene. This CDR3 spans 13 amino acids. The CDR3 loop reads CASSLTRGDEQYF. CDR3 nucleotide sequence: TGTGCCAGCAGCTTAACGAGGGGAGACGAGCAGTACTTC.